This T cell receptor beta chain was recovered during a study of blood T cells in healthy people across ages (dated by TCRdb to the mid-2010s). Concerning the study at large: In model experiments, template switching captured about one uniquely barcoded TCR beta cDNA molecule for every two T cells. Age-related changes in TCR beta repertoire diversity were measured in the study by deep sequencing normalized with unique cDNA molecular identifiers. To avoid experimental bias, donors of different ages were spread randomly across the sequencing lanes. Four age groups were formed from the donors: young (average about 17 years), middle-aged (approximately 40), aged (more than 55) and long-lived (about 80). The study analyzed two additional independent replicas of 1 million unique cDNA reads from the same blood draw for two donors, one aged 18 to 30 and one aged 80 or older.

Systemically healthy Caucasian individuals from Russia, 39 in total and aged about 6 to 100 years, were included as donors. Ten milliliters of peripheral blood were drawn from each donor into EDTA-treated Vacutainer tubes. Ficoll-Paque density-gradient centrifugation was used to isolate PBMCs, with at least 6.5 million per sample. Trizol reagent was used to extract total RNA from PBMCs, with at least 6 micrograms per sample. For every donor, an aliquot of PBMCs went through flow cytometry to measure the percentages of naive CD45RAhigh/CD27high T cells. The research as a whole found: Total diversity estimates from one million sequenced T cells were considered lower bounds and underestimates. Since profiling was done on bulk unsorted PBMCs, naive and antigen-experienced compartments could not be conclusively compared. There was a strong correlation between observed TCR beta diversity and the percentage of naive T cells measured by flow cytometry. Because the CMV infection status of the donors was unknown, age-related changes in expanded clonotypes may potentially have been confounded. The long-lived group showed more naive CD4+ T cells, fewer expanded clones and increased TCR diversity than the aged group, suggesting age selection. Observed TCR beta diversity per million T cells fell roughly linearly with age, and a significant reduction was already apparent by age around 40.

In the case of this clonotype: Its antigen has not been determined. A read error may produce the germline difference seen at one junction end.

The receptor library was made with 5' RACE. Reads for this sample came from an Illumina HiSeq 2500. A second PCR of roughly 6 to 12 cycles was performed with a sample-barcoded 5' primer and a J-beta primer mix. A unique molecular identifier was introduced onto each TCR beta cDNA molecule by a template-switch 5' adaptor carrying 12 random nucleotides. Each sample yielded at least 3 million CDR3-containing paired-end reads. The Mint cDNA synthesis kit, primed by a TRBC-specific oligonucleotide, was used to synthesize first-strand cDNA from all RNA. Following uracil-DNA glycosylase treatment, all cDNA underwent a first 18-cycle PCR with the universal primers M1SS and BC2_uni_R. The study's own analysis went as follows. Each sample was normalized by randomly selecting 1 million high-quality reads, each carrying a distinct molecular identifier. Instead of being binned into consensus sequences, reads with shared molecular identifiers were discarded. MiTCR, set to a Q25 quality threshold and the strictest error-elimination algorithm, was used for CDR3 identification, clonotype clustering and error correction. A nonparametric unseen species model with Euler transformation was used to estimate lower-bound total TCR beta diversity. TCRdb reran the public reads through fastp at Q25 and MiXCR, keeping productive beta chains. Each record represents a unique CDR3 protein, reported with the most common genes and DNA among its rows. These V and J calls originate from TCRdb's pipeline instead of the authors' own analysis. The table for this sample lists 720,000 or so distinct CDR3 sequences; around 43% of them were counted only once. Approximately 29% of the sample is taken by the ten largest.

This TCR was sampled from an older man in good health. The sample was blood.

The CDR3 corresponds to CAGSSSGQGQETQYF. The DNA sequence is given as TGCGCCGGCAGCTCCTCGGGACAGGGACAAGAGACCCAGTACTTC. This chain is built from TRBV5-1 and TRBJ2-5; 9 nucleotides in the junction match TRBD1. The CDR3 holds 15 amino acids from the cysteine to the phenylalanine. Only the CDR3 DNA stays, 45 bases, in frame from base 1. The germline V gene supplies CDR1 SGHRS and CDR2 YFSETQ.